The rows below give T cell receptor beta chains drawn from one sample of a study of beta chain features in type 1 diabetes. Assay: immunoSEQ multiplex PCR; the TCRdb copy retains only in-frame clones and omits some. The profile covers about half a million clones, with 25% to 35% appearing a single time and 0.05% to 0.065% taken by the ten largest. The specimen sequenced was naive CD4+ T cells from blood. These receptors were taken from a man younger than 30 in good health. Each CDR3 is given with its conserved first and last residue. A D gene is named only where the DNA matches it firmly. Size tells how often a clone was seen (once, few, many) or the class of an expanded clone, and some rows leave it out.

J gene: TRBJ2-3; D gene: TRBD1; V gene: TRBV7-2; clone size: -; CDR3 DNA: TGTGCCAGCAGCAGAAGGCCGGGACAGGGGGCTGGAGATACGCAGTATTTT; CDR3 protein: CASSRRPGQGAGDTQYF
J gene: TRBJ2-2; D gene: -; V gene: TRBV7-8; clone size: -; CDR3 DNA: TGTGCCAGCAGCTTAGTCGGCCCGGGAGCCACCGGGGAGCTGTTTTTT; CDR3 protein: CASSLVGPGATGELFF
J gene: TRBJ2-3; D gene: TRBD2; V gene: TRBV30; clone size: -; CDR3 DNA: TGTGCCTGGAGTTCTAGCGGGGGCACAGATACGCAGTATTTT; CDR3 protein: CAWSSSGGTDTQYF
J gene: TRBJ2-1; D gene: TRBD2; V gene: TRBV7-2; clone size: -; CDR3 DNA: TGTGCCAGCAGCTTGACTAGCGATCACAATGAGCAGTTCTTC; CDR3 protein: CASSLTSDHNEQFF
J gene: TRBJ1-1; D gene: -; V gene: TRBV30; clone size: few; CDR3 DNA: TGTGCCTGGCGTACACGGAGGACGAGGGACTTCGGCACTGAAGCTTTCTTT; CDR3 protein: CAWRTRRTRDFGTEAFF
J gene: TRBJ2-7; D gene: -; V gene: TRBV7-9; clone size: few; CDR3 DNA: TGTGCCAGCAGCTTATCCCCTATCTACGAGCAGTACTTC; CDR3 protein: CASSLSPIYEQYF
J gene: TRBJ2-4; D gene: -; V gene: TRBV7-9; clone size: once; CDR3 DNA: TGTGCCAGCAGCTCTACGGCGGGGCTGGGAACCAAAAACATTCAGTACTTC; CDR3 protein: CASSSTAGLGTKNIQYF
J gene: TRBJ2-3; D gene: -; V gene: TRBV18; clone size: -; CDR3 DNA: TGTGCCAGCTCACCACCGTCAGTTAGCACAGATACGCAGTATTTT; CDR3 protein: CASSPPSVSTDTQYF
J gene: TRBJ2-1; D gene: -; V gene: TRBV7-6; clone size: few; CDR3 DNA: TGTGCCAGCGGGTTGGGTGTGGAGCAGTTCTTC; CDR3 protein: CASGLGVEQFF
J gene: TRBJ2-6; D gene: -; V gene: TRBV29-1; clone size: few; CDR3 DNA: TGCAGCGGTGTCTGCTCTGGGGCCAACGTCCTGACTTTC; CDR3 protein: CSGVCSGANVLTF
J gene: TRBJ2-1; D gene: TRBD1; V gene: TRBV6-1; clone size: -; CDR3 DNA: TGTGCCAGCAGAGGACAGGTCTTGGGTGAGCAGTTCTTC; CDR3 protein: CASRGQVLGEQFF
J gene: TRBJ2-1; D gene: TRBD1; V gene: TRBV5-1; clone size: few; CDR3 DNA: TGCGCCAGCAGCAGAGGACAGGGTGAGAATGAGCAGTTCTTC; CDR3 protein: CASSRGQGENEQFF
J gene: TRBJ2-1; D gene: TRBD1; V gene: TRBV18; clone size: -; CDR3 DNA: TGTGCCAGCTCACCACGACAGGGGCCCTACAATGAGCAGTTCTTC; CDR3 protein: CASSPRQGPYNEQFF
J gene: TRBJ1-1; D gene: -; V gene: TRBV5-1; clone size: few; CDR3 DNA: TGCGCCAGCAGCTTGGATGCAGGAAGGGACACTGAAGCTTTCTTT; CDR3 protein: CASSLDAGRDTEAFF
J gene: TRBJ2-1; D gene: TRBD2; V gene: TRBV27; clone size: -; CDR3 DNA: TGTGCCAGCAGTCCCCTACTAGCGGGAGTAAGGAATGAGCAGTTCTTC; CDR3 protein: CASSPLLAGVRNEQFF
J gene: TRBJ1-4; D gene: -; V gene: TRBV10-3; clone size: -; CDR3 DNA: TGTGCCATCAGTAAACTGGACAGACCTAATGAAAAACTGTTTTTT; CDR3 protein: CAISKLDRPNEKLFF
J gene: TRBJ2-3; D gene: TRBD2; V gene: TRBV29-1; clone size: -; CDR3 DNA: TGCAGCGGGGGGACTAGCGGGAGATCAGATACGCAGTATTTT; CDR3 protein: CSGGTSGRSDTQYF
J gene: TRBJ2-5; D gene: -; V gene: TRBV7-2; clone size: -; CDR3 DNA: TGTGCCAGCAGCCCTCCCGGGGCGGTCGAGACCCAGTACTTC; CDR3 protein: CASSPPGAVETQYF
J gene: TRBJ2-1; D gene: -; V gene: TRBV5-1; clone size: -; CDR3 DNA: TGCGCCAGCAGCCCGGCCCCCCCAGGGACCCAATACAATGAGCAGTTCTTC; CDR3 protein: CASSPAPPGTQYNEQFF
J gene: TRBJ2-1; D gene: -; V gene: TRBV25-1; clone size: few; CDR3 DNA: TGTGCCAGCAGCCCCTGGCAGGGCCCCTACAATGAGCAGTTCTTC; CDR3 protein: CASSPWQGPYNEQFF
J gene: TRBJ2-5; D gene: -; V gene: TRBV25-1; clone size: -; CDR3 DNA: TGTGCCAGCAGAGGGGCGGGTGGTATGAAGACCCAGTACTTC; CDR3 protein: CASRGAGGMKTQYF
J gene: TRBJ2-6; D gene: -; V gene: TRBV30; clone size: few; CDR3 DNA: TGTGCCTGGAGGCAGGGTTCTGGGGCCAACGTCCTGACTTTC; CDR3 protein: CAWRQGSGANVLTF
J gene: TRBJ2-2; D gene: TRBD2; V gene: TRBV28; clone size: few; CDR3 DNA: TGTGCCAGCAGTTTACTAGCGGGCCCCGGGGGAACCGGGGAGCTGTTTTTT; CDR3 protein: CASSLLAGPGGTGELFF
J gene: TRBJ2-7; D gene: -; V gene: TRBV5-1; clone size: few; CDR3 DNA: TGCGCCAGCAGCTTGGAAGGGAGGAAGTACTTC; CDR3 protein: CASSLEGRKYF
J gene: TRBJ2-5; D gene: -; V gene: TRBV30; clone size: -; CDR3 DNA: TGTGCCTGGAGTGTTGGTCTATCAGAGACCCAGTACTTC; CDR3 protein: CAWSVGLSETQYF
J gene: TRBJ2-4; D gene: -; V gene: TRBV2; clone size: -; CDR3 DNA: TGTGCCAGCAGTGAATTGGGGGCCAAAAACATTCAGTACTTC; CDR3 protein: CASSELGAKNIQYF
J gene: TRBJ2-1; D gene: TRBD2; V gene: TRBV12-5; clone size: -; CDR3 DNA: TGTGCTAGTGGAAATAGCGGGAGCAATGAGCAGTTCTTC; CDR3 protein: CASGNSGSNEQFF
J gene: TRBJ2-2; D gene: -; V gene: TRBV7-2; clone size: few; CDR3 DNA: TGTGCCAGCAGCCCTCTAGTTCCCGGGGAGCTGTTTTTT; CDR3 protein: CASSPLVPGELFF
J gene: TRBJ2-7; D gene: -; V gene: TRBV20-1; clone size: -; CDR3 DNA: TGCAGTGCCCGGATGGCCTACGAGCAGTACTTC; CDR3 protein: CSARMAYEQYF
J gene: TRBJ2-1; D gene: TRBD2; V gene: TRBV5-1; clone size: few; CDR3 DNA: TGCGCCAGCAGCCCCGGGACTAGCGTCCTTGAGCAGTTCTTC; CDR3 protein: CASSPGTSVLEQFF
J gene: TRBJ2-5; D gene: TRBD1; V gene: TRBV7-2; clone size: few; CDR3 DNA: TGTGCCAGCAGCTTAGACAGGGGTCAAGAGACCCAGTACTTC; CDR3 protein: CASSLDRGQETQYF
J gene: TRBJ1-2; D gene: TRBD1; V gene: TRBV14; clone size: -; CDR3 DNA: TGTGCCAGCAGCCAAGACGGGACAGCGACTTATGGCTACACCTTC; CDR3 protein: CASSQDGTATYGYTF
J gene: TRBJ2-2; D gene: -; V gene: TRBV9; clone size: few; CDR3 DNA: TGTGCCAGCAGCGTAGTTTCCCTCACCGGGGAGCTGTTTTTT; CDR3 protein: CASSVVSLTGELFF
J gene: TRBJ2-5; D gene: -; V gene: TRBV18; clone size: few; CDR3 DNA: TGTGCCAGCTCACCGGACGGGGCAGAGACCCAGTACTTC; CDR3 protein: CASSPDGAETQYF
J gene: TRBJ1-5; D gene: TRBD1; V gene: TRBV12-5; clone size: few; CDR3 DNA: TGTGCTAGTGGTTACGGGACAGGGAGCAATCAGCCCCAGCATTTT; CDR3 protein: CASGYGTGSNQPQHF
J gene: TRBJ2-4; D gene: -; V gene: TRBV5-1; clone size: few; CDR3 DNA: TGCGCCAGCAGCTTGGTGCCGGGAAAAAACATTCAGTACTTC; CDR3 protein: CASSLVPGKNIQYF
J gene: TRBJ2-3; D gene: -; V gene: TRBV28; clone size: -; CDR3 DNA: TGTGCCAGCGGACCGGCTAGCACAGATACGCAGTATTTT; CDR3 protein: CASGPASTDTQYF
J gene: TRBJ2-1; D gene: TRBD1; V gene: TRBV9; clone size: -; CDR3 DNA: TGTGCCAGCAGCGCGCAGGACAGGGGGAACAATGAGCAGTTCTTC; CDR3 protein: CASSAQDRGNNEQFF
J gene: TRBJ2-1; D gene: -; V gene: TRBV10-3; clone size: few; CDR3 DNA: TGTGCCATCAGTGCCCTCGTGGGCGAGCAGTTCTTC; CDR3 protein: CAISALVGEQFF
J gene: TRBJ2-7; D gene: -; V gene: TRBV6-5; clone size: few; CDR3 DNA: TGTGCCAGCAGTCCGCGGCTGGGGCTCGAGCAGTACTTC; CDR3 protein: CASSPRLGLEQYF
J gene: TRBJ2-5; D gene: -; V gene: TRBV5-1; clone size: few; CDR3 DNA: TGCGCCAGCAGTTGGACCGGGCAAGAGACCCAGTACTTC; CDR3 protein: CASSWTGQETQYF
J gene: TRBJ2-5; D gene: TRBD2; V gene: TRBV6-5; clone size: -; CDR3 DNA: TGTGCCCGAAGGACTAGCGGGCCGCAAGAGACCCAGTACTTC; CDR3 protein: CARRTSGPQETQYF
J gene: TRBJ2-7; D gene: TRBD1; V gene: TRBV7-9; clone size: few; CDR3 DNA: TGTGCCAGCAGCTCGGGACAGGGGGTCTACGAGCAGTACTTC; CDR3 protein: CASSSGQGVYEQYF
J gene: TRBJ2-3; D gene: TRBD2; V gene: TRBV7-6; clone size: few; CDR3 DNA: TGTGCCAGCAGAACCGGGACTAGCGGGTACACAGATACGCAGTATTTT; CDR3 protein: CASRTGTSGYTDTQYF
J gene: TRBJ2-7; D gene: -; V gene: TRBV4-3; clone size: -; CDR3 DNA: TGCGCCAGCAGCCAAACTACGGGTACAGGGAGCACCTACGAGCAGTACTTC; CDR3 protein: CASSQTTGTGSTYEQYF
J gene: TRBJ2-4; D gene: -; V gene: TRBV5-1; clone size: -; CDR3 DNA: TGCGCCAGCAGCTTGGATCAGTTCATAGCCAAAAACATTCAGTACTTC; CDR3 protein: CASSLDQFIAKNIQYF
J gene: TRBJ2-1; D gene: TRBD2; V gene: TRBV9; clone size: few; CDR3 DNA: TGTGCCAGCAGCGTTAGGCTCGGGACTAGCCTGAATGAGCAGTTCTTC; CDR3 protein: CASSVRLGTSLNEQFF
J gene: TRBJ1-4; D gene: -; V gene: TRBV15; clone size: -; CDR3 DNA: TGTGCCACCAGCAGAGATTCCGGGGGCTCTTATGAAAAACTGTTTTTT; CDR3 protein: CATSRDSGGSYEKLFF
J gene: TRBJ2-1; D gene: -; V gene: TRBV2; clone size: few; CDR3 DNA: TGTGCCAGCAGCCCTTGGGATGAGCAGTTCTTC; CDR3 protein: CASSPWDEQFF
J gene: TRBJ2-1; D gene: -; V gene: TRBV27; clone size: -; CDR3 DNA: TGTGCCAGCAGCCTGGAGGGACCCAACTACAATGAGCAGTTCTTC; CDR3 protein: CASSLEGPNYNEQFF
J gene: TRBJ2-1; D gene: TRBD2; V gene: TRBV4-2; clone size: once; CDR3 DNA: TGTGCCAGCAGCCAAGCCGGGCAGCGGGAGAGGAATGAGCAGTTCTTC; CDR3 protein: CASSQAGQRERNEQFF